What follows are 27 T cell receptor beta chains derived from one specimen sequenced in a study of blood T cells in healthy people across ages. A second about 7 to 11 cycle PCR used barcoded and J-beta primers. TCRdb re-called the 5' RACE reads through MiXCR, storing one row per CDR3 protein. The data show some 1.7 million distinct CDR3 sequences, about 28% seen once. The source material was blood. The receptors stem from a woman aged 30 to 39 in good health.

This chain links TRBV5-1 with TRBJ2-2; TRBD1 is a possible D gene (6 bases). The CDR3 consists of 14 residues. CDR1 is SGHRS, CDR2 YFSETQ, per germline. Trimming took off 4 bases at V and 7 bases at J, with 14 bases between the two ends. In DNA form, the CDR3 reads TGCGCCAGCAGCACCACACAGGGCGGCGGGGAGCTGTTTTTT. Translation: CASSTTQGGGELFF.

This chain links TRBV6-5 with TRBJ2-5; the match to TRBD2 covers 10 bases. Looked up from germline, CDR1 is MNHEY and CDR2 is SVGAGI. The length of the CDR3 is 14 residues. V shed 6 bases, J shed 3 bases, and the junction held 4 bases outside the gene matches. CDR3 coding DNA: TGTGCCAGCAGAGAAAGCGGGAGGGAAGAGACCCAGTACTTC. This gives the protein CASRESGREETQYF.

This clonotype occurred once. This chain links TRBV9 with TRBJ2-7; 8 bases agree with TRBD2. CDR3 length equals 15 residues. Germline CDR1 SGDLS, CDR2 YYNGEE. V shed 1 base and J 7 bases; nucleotides not matched to a gene: 10. The CDR3 sequence: CASSVRAGEHNEQYF. In DNA, the CDR3 is TGTGCCAGCAGCGTAAGAGCGGGAGAGCACAATGAGCAGTACTTC. Supplemented by reference TRBV9 and TRBJ2-7, the full variable domain reads DSGVTQTPKHLITATGQRVTLRCSPRSGDLSVYWYQQSLDQGLQFLIQYYNGEERAKGNILERFSAQQFPDLHSELNLSSLELGDSALYFCASSVRAGEHNEQYFGPGTRLTVT.

This clonotype was recorded many times. The chain recombines TRBV12-3 or TRBV12-4 with TRBJ2-7; D is undetermined. V shed 6 bases and J shed 0 bases, with 12 bases lying between them. This CDR3 has 14 residues. CDR3 sequence (DNA): TGTGCCAGCAGCTTCGTCCAAAGCTCCTACGAGCAGTACTTC. It encodes CASSFVQSSYEQYF.

Worth noting for this clonotype: Its ends do not fully match the called genes, so a read error is possible. The J gene is TRBJ2-6, the V gene TRBV12-5, with D possibly TRBD2 on 5 matching bases. The CDR3 covers 14 residues. CDR1 and CDR2 from the germline V gene are LGHNT and FRNRAP. In DNA, the CDR3 is TGTACTAGTGGTTCGATCTCTGGGGCCAACGTCCTGACTTTC. Amino acids: CTSGSISGANVLTF.

Here the CDR3 reads CASSRGTSGGLLRAHEQYF. DNA of the CDR3: TGCGCCAGCAGCCGGGGGACTAGCGGGGGGCTCCTCCGGGCGCACGAGCAGTACTTC. V gene TRBV4-1 combines with J gene TRBJ2-7; 15 nucleotides line up with TRBD2. V shed 4 bases and J 5 bases; nucleotides not matched to a gene: 15. CDR3 size: 19 residues. CDR1 and CDR2 (germline): MGHRA, YSYEKL.

As to this clonotype: A much larger clone sits a single nucleotide away, making a read error possible. V is TRBV5-1 and J is TRBJ2-5; D is possibly TRBD2 (5 bases). The CDR3 consists of 15 residues. Per the germline V gene, CDR1 is SGHRS and CDR2 is YFSETQ. CDR3 in DNA: TGCGCCAGCAGCGAGTTTACGGAGGCCATCTCCGAGCAGTGCTTC. Translation: CASSEFTEAISEQCF.

This clonotype was seen ten or more times. CDR3 coding DNA: TGCAGTGCTAGAAAGCAGACGTCGGGCAATGAGCAGTTCTTC. Translating it yields CSARKQTSGNEQFF. The genes are TRBV20-1 and TRBJ2-1; D not certain. The CDR3 is 14 amino acids. Deletions cut 2 bases from V and 6 bases from J, with 14 bases between. Looked up from germline, CDR1 is DFQATT and CDR2 is SNEGSKA (reference sequence).

The sample holds many counts of this clonotype. The V and J genes are TRBV29-1 and TRBJ2-5; 10 bases agree with TRBD2. V shed 5 bases and J 5 bases; nucleotides not matched to a gene: 17. Germline loops: CDR1 SQVTM, CDR2 ANQGSEA. CDR3 length: 17 amino acids. The CDR3 is CSVYSGRASFTVETQYF. In DNA form, the CDR3 reads TGCAGCGTTTACAGCGGGAGGGCCTCTTTTACGGTGGAGACCCAGTACTTC.

This clonotype was found a few times. This rearrangement joins TRBV20-1 to TRBJ2-1; 9 bases agree with TRBD2. Germline V gene sequence: CDR1 DFQATT, CDR2 SNEGSKA (reference sequence). V lost 5 bases to trimming and J lost 4 bases; unmatched junction nucleotides: 6. The CDR3 spans 14 residues. The CDR3 bases are TGCAGTGCTCCTGGGACTAGCCGTTACAATGAGCAGTTCTTC. Amino acids: CSAPGTSRYNEQFF.

This clonotype appeared once. The rearrangement uses TRBV29-1 and TRBJ2-7; no definite D call. Looked up from germline, CDR1 is SQVTM and CDR2 is ANQGSEA. This CDR3 has 13 residues. The germline V and J ends were trimmed by 5 bases and 2 bases, with 13 bases remaining between them. DNA for the CDR3: TGCAGCGTTACCGAGGCATCCGCCTACGAGCAGTACTTC. As protein: CSVTEASAYEQYF.

The chain links TRBV28 to TRBJ1-1, with 8 bases matching TRBD1. The germline V gene has CDR1 MDHEN and CDR2 SYDVKM. The ends lost 5 bases at V and 1 base at J; junction bases unmatched: 12. This CDR3 contains 17 residues. Here the CDR3 DNA reads TGTGCCAGCAGTCCAGGACAGGGCGGCATCCCGAACACTGAAGCTTTCTTT. Its translation is CASSPGQGGIPNTEAFF.

This clonotype has just a few counts. V is TRBV3-1 and J is TRBJ1-2; TRBD1 agrees at 10 bases. V lost 5 bases, J lost 5 bases, and 8 bases stayed unmatched. Germline CDR1 is LGHDT and CDR2 is YNNKEL (reference sequence). This CDR3 is built from 15 residues. CDR3 sequence reads: CASSLGTGEAYGYTF. CDR3 bases: TGTGCCAGCAGCTTGGGGACAGGGGAGGCGTATGGCTACACCTTC.

This chain joins TRBV3-1 and TRBJ2-1; 15 positions match TRBD2. J was trimmed by 15 bases and V by 4 bases; bases with no gene match: 16. Germline V gene lookup returns CDR1 LGHDT and CDR2 YNNKEL (reference sequence). The CDR3 is made up of 17 amino acids. CDR3 nucleotides: TGTGCCAGCAGCCCCTTCCAGGGACTAGCGGGGGGCTTGTGCCTGTTCTTC. It yields the protein CASSPFQGLAGGLCLFF.

This clonotype was observed at least ten times. V usage is TRBV5-1 and J usage is TRBJ2-7; 7 bases align to TRBD1. Trimming cost V 5 bases and J 5 bases; bases outside gene matches: 7. Germline V CDR1 and CDR2: SGHRS, YFSETQ. This CDR3 is 13 amino acids long. The CDR3 loop is CASRRQGSDEQYF. In DNA, the CDR3 is TGCGCCAGCAGAAGACAGGGCAGCGACGAGCAGTACTTC. Complete variable domain (other parts from reference TRBV5-1 and TRBJ2-7): KAGVTQTPRYLIKTRGQQVTLSCSPISGHRSVSWYQQTPGQGLQFLFEYFSETQRNKGNFPGRFSGRQFSNSRSEMNVSTLELGDSALYLCASRRQGSDEQYFGPGTRLTVT.

V is TRBV12-3 or TRBV12-4 and J is TRBJ2-1, with TRBD1 as a possible D gene (5 bases). The V end was cut by 6 bases, the J end by 6 bases, with 12 bases between. The CDR3 is 13 residues long. The CDR3 nucleotides read TGTGCCAGCAGCCAAAGCAGGGCCAATGAGCAGTTCTTC. Translated, it gives CASSQSRANEQFF.

The chain is built from TRBV9 and TRBJ2-7; TRBD1 might be the D (6 bases). The CDR3 loop spans 14 amino acids. V was shortened by 3 bases and J by 7 bases, with 17 bases between the two germline ends. CDR1 is SGDLS, CDR2 YYNGEE, per germline. The CDR3 nucleotides read TGTGCCAGCAGCGCGGGCCATAGGGACAATGAGCAGTACTTC. It translates to CASSAGHRDNEQYF.

The rearrangement links TRBV12-3 or TRBV12-4 to TRBJ2-1, with 8 positions matching TRBD1. Unmatched junction bases numbered 10, after V lost 6 bases and J lost 15 bases. The CDR3 spans 12 residues. The CDR3 bases are TGTGCCAGCAGCCGAAAGGGACAGGCCCCGTTCTTC. Translating it yields CASSRKGQAPFF.

This clonotype came up a few times. The V call is TRBV24-1, the J call TRBJ2-1, with 9 bases fitting TRBD1. CDR1 KGHDR and CDR2 SFDVKD come from the germline V gene. CDR3 length: 15 residues. V lost 5 bases, J lost 8 bases, and 9 bases stayed unmatched. In DNA form, the CDR3 reads TGTGCCACCAGTGTGAGGACAGGGGATTTGGATGAGCAGTTCTTC. Its translation: CATSVRTGDLDEQFF.

This clonotype was observed at least ten times. The chain combines TRBV10-3 with TRBJ2-4; D remains ambiguous. The CDR3 contains 14 residues. Trimming left V 0 bases short and J 1 base short, with 4 bases between. Germline V CDR1 and CDR2: ENHRY, SYGVKD. The CDR3 sequence is CAISESGAKNIQYF. The CDR3 bases are TGTGCCATCAGTGAGTCGGGGGCCAAAAACATTCAGTACTTC.

The CDR3 DNA sequence: TGTGCCAGCAGTTTTCTGCTAGGTACGCAGTATTTT. Translation gives CASSFLLGTQYF. The rearrangement uses TRBV28 and TRBJ2-3; no reliable D call. This CDR3 has 12 residues. Trimming stripped 3 bases from V and 8 bases from J, with 9 bases between. Germline loops: CDR1 MDHEN, CDR2 SYDVKM.

In nucleotides, the CDR3 is TGCGCCAGCAGCCAAGAAACAGGGACCTACGAGCAGTACTTC. Translation: CASSQETGTYEQYF. The chain joins TRBV4-1 to TRBJ2-7, with D perhaps matching TRBD1 (6 bases). The ends were cut back, 0 bases at V and 2 bases at J, with 8 bases in the middle. The CDR3 has 14 residues. The V gene's germline CDR1 is MGHRA and CDR2 YSYEKL.

Concerning this clonotype itself: This sequence may be a read error, since a much larger clone differs from it by one base. The rearrangement joins TRBV20-1 to TRBJ2-7; 8 nucleotides align to TRBD2. The junction had 10 bases not matched to a gene; V was cut back by 1 base and J by 2 bases. CDR1 and CDR2 (germline): DFQATT, SNEGSKA (reference sequence). This CDR3 is 16 amino acids long. DNA for the CDR3: TGCAGTGCTAGAGGGGGGAAAAGCGGGAGCCCCTACGAGCAGTACTTC. It translates to CSARGGKSGSPYEQYF.

This clonotype showed up just a few times. V is TRBV6-6 and J is TRBJ2-5; perhaps TRBD2 as D (6 bases). The germline CDR1 and CDR2 sequences are MNHNY and SVGAGI (reference sequence). V dropped 4 bases and J dropped 4 bases, with 16 bases sitting between them. This CDR3 has 15 residues. Written as DNA, the CDR3 is TGTGCCAGCAGTTCCCCTGGGGGGACTTCAGAGACCCAGTACTTC. Amino acid sequence: CASSSPGGTSETQYF.

This clonotype came up a few times. This chain uses TRBV6-2 or TRBV6-3 with TRBJ1-1; D perhaps matches TRBD1 (6 bases). This CDR3 contains 14 residues. Germline CDR1 and CDR2: MNHEY and SVGEGT. V lost 5 bases to trimming and J lost 1 base, with 11 bases between them. The CDR3 spells CASSRQDGNTEAFF. CDR3 sequence (DNA): TGTGCCAGCAGTCGACAGGACGGGAACACTGAAGCTTTCTTT.

This clonotype turned up a few times. The chain uses TRBV6-1 and TRBJ1-2; D possibly corresponds to TRBD1 (5 bases). V was clipped by 3 bases and J by 4 bases, with 15 bases between them. This CDR3 contains 15 residues. Germline V gene lookup returns CDR1 MNHNS and CDR2 SASEGT. CDR3 nucleotide sequence: TGTGCCAGCAGTGATCGGGCAGGGTTCGGCTATGGCTACACCTTC. Translated: CASSDRAGFGYGYTF.

This clonotype was found a few times. The rearrangement joins TRBV6-1 to TRBJ2-2; D perhaps matches TRBD2 (7 bases). In germline, CDR1 is MNHNS, CDR2 SASEGT. Trimming shortened V by 2 bases and J by 1 base, and 23 bases separated the two germline ends. The length of the CDR3 is 20 residues. CDR3 nucleotide sequence: TGTGCCAGCAGTGAATGGGGAACTGGCGGGGGCCCTAGGAACACCGGGGAGCTGTTTTTT. Its protein is CASSEWGTGGGPRNTGELFF.